The 25 T cell receptor beta chains below come from one sample, sequenced in a study of T-cell memory formation after mild COVID-19. From the 5' RACE reads, TCRdb called clonotypes with MiXCR, one entry per CDR3 protein. The sample lists roughly 320,000 distinct CDR3 sequences, around 28% seen once, with less than 15% in the top ten. Specimen: PBMCs or a T cell subset sorted from them (not recorded which). The receptors derive from an adult woman who had mild COVID-19 (a few samples of this study predate the infection). Cell type and time point are not known.

The rearrangement links TRBV11-2 to TRBJ2-3; 7 bases align to TRBD1. The ends lost 4 bases at V and 3 bases at J; junction bases unmatched: 10. Germline assignment: CDR1 SGHAT and CDR2 FQNNGV. The CDR3 contains 16 residues. CDR3 sequence reads: CASSSRQGGSTDTQYF. In nucleotides, the CDR3 is TGTGCCAGCAGCTCAAGACAGGGTGGCAGTACAGATACGCAGTATTTT.

The CDR3, as DNA: TGCGCCAGCAGCCCCGAGGGGACTACGGGGAACTATGGCTACACCTTC. It codes for CASSPEGTTGNYGYTF. This chain connects TRBV4-1 to TRBJ1-2; a possible D gene is TRBD1 (5 bases). V shed 4 bases and J shed 2 bases, with 17 bases lying between them. The CDR3 has 16 residues. From germline, CDR1 is MGHRA and CDR2 YSYEKL.

This rearrangement joins TRBV27 to TRBJ2-1; TRBD1 agrees at 8 bases. The CDR3 is 16 residues long. The V segment lost 5 bases and the J segment 3 bases; nucleotides outside the gene matches: 9. Germline V gives CDR1 MNHEY, CDR2 SMNVEV (reference sequence). CDR3 sequence (DNA): TGTGCCAGCAGTCCTCGACAGGGGTCTAACTACAATGAGCAGTTCTTC. Translating gives CASSPRQGSNYNEQFF.

A few counts support this clonotype. CDR3 nucleotide sequence: TGCGCCAGCAGCGGGACAGGGGGGAACACTGAAGCTTTCTTT. Amino acids: CASSGTGGNTEAFF. The rearrangement uses TRBV4-3 and TRBJ1-1, with 11 bases identical to TRBD1. This CDR3 comprises 14 residues. Trimming took 5 bases from V and 1 from J; bases not matched to a gene: 0. Looked up from germline, CDR1 is LGHNA and CDR2 is YSLEER.

This clonotype was observed a few times. The chain combines TRBV9 with TRBJ2-5, with TRBD1 as a possible D gene (5 bases). This CDR3 contains 15 residues. The V end lost 1 base, the J end lost 5 bases, and 15 bases lay between the germline ends. Germline assignment: CDR1 SGDLS and CDR2 YYNGEE. CDR3 in amino acids: CASSVSQGWWETQYF. CDR3 in DNA: TGTGCCAGCAGCGTAAGCCAGGGCTGGTGGGAGACCCAGTACTTC.

This sequence joins TRBV6-5 and TRBJ2-1; D is unresolved. The germline gives CDR1 MNHEY, CDR2 SVGAGI. V lost 2 bases and J lost 5, with 16 bases in between. The CDR3 is 16 residues long. As DNA, the CDR3 is TGTGCCAGCAGTTACATCCCGCGATCCCCTAACAATGAGCAGTTCTTC. Protein product: CASSYIPRSPNNEQFF.

This clonotype was counted ten times or more. The chain combines TRBV12-3 or TRBV12-4 with TRBJ2-1, with 9 bases aligning to TRBD1. This CDR3 has 16 residues. Unmatched junction bases numbered 10, after V lost 5 bases and J lost 5 bases. This CDR3 reads CASSRNPGQGDNEQFF. The CDR3 DNA sequence: TGTGCCAGCAGTCGAAATCCGGGACAGGGAGACAATGAGCAGTTCTTC.

The chain joins TRBV4-3 to TRBJ2-7, with D possibly matching TRBD2 (6 bases). Germline lookup yields CDR1 LGHNA and CDR2 YSLEER. This CDR3 comprises 16 residues. The germline V and J ends were trimmed by 4 bases and 1 base, with 17 bases remaining between them. The CDR3 DNA reads TGCGCCAGCAGCCGAGCCCGGGACTTAACTTCCTACGAGCAGTACTTC. Its protein product is CASSRARDLTSYEQYF.

This clonotype was found many times. The J gene is TRBJ2-3, the V gene TRBV28; D perhaps matches TRBD1 (6 bases). The V and J ends lost 4 bases and 2 bases respectively, with 16 bases between them. There are 16 residues in the CDR3. Germline V CDR1 and CDR2: MDHEN, SYDVKM. CDR3 sequence: CASSSSSQGITDTQYF. The CDR3 DNA sequence: TGTGCCAGCAGTTCTTCCTCACAGGGTATCACAGATACGCAGTATTTT.

V gene TRBV2 combines with J gene TRBJ1-2; D possibly corresponds to TRBD1 (6 bases). Germline lookup yields CDR1 SNHLY and CDR2 FYNNEI. This CDR3 region has 14 residues. Trimming took 3 bases from V and 4 from J, leaving 12 bases between them. As DNA, the CDR3 is TGTGCCAGCAGTGAGGGGGCCCCCATCTATGGCTACACCTTC. Translation: CASSEGAPIYGYTF.

This chain uses TRBV27 with TRBJ1-5; D remains ambiguous. CDR3 size: 12 residues. Germline lookup yields CDR1 MNHEY and CDR2 SMNVEV (reference sequence). V was pared by 6 bases and J by 7 bases, with 10 bases between. The DNA for the CDR3 is TGTGCCAGCAGGACGGGCGGGCAGCCCCAGCATTTT. Translated: CASRTGGQPQHF.

The chain recombines TRBV7-6 with TRBJ2-1, with D perhaps TRBD1 (6 bases). This CDR3 is 16 amino acids long. Looked up from germline, CDR1 is SGHVS and CDR2 is FNYEAQ. V gave up 3 bases and J gave up 5 bases, with 17 bases separating them. The DNA for the CDR3 is TGTGCCAGCAGCTTGGACAGTCCGGGAATCGACAATGAGCAGTTCTTC. Translation gives CASSLDSPGIDNEQFF. Variable domain in full (rest from reference TRBV7-6 and TRBJ2-1): GAGVSQSPRYKVTKRGQDVALRCDPISGHVSLYWYRQALGQGPEFLTYFNYEAQQDKSGLPNDRFSAERPEGSISTLTIQRTEQRDSAMYRCASSLDSPGIDNEQFFGPGTRLTVL.

The J gene is TRBJ1-1, the V gene TRBV20-1; D perhaps matches TRBD1 (6 bases). V was pared by 6 bases and J by 5 bases, with 16 bases between. The germline V gene has CDR1 DFQATT and CDR2 SNEGSKA (reference sequence). The CDR3 extends over 13 amino acids. This CDR3 reads CSAPGVTATEAFF. The CDR3 bases are TGCAGTGCGCCAGGGGTTACGGCGACTGAAGCTTTCTTT.

The chain couples TRBV5-4 to TRBJ1-6; D perhaps matches TRBD1 (6 bases). The CDR3 has 15 amino acids. The germline CDR1 and CDR2 sequences are SGHNT and YYREEE (reference sequence). The V end lost 3 bases, the J end lost 4 bases, and 11 bases lay between the germline ends. The CDR3 loop reads CASSSGGQYNSPLHF. The CDR3 DNA reads as TGTGCCAGCAGCTCGGGGGGGCAGTATAATTCACCCCTCCACTTT.

This chain links TRBV2 with TRBJ1-5, with unresolved D. V lost 1 base, J lost 6 bases, and 4 bases lay in between. Germline V CDR1 and CDR2: SNHLY, FYNNEI. The CDR3 consists of 12 residues. This CDR3 is CASSEGGQPQHF. The CDR3 bases are TGTGCCAGCAGTGAAGGTGGTCAGCCCCAGCATTTT.

This clonotype has just a few counts. In DNA form, the CDR3 reads TGTGCCACCAGGGGACAGGGGAACACCGGGGAGCTGTTTTTT. It encodes CATRGQGNTGELFF. The chain links TRBV24-1 to TRBJ2-2; 9 bases agree with TRBD1. Trimming took 7 bases from V and 1 from J; bases not matched to a gene: 0. CDR1 and CDR2 (germline): KGHDR, SFDVKD. CDR3 size: 14 residues.

This sequence joins TRBV5-1 and TRBJ1-2, with D tentatively TRBD1 (5 bases). Trimming stripped 0 bases from V and 4 bases from J, with 16 bases between. The CDR3 spans 16 residues. Germline CDR1 SGHRS, CDR2 YFSETQ. CDR3 coding DNA: TGCGCCAGCAGCTTGGCCGGAGGGACCTCTGGCTATGGCTACACCTTC. Translation: CASSLAGGTSGYGYTF.

This clonotype was observed a handful of times. The chain links TRBV2 to TRBJ1-2; 7 bases are a match to TRBD1. Germline CDR1 reads SNHLY; CDR2 reads FYNNEI. The CDR3 has 15 residues. After removal of 5 bases from V and 4 bases from J, the junction contained 10 bases not matched to a gene. The CDR3, as DNA: TGTGCCAGCAGTTCACGGGACAGCCCCACCTATGGCTACACCTTC. Translation: CASSSRDSPTYGYTF.

This clonotype was detected only a few times. This chain links TRBV18 with TRBJ2-1, with TRBD2 matching over 11 bases. This CDR3 is built from 16 residues. V was pared by 0 bases and J by 3 bases, with 1 base of the junction left unmatched. CDR1 is KGHSH, CDR2 LQKENI, per germline. CDR3 in amino acids: CASSPPGLADYNEQFF. DNA for the CDR3: TGTGCCAGCTCACCACCGGGACTAGCGGACTACAATGAGCAGTTCTTC.

This clonotype has a handful of counts. CDR3 sequence (DNA): TGTGCCAGCAGCTTAGCAGGCCAGGCCAGTCAGCCCCAGCATTTT. Amino acids: CASSLAGQASQPQHF. The chain combines TRBV7-6 with TRBJ1-5; D remains ambiguous. V gave up 0 bases and J gave up 6 bases, with 12 bases separating them. CDR3 length: 15 residues. Germline V CDR1 and CDR2: SGHVS, FNYEAQ.

This sequence joins TRBV12-3 or TRBV12-4 and TRBJ2-1, with 12 bases matching TRBD2. This CDR3 spans 15 amino acids. Germline trimming cut 7 bases from V and 3 bases from J; bases unmatched to any gene: 4. CDR3: CASTTSGRYYNEQFF. CDR3 sequence (DNA): TGTGCCAGCACGACTAGCGGGAGATACTACAATGAGCAGTTCTTC.

The chain has TRBV29-1 and TRBJ2-5; D gene uncertain. V dropped 4 bases and J dropped 0 bases, with 9 bases sitting between them. Germline-derived CDR1 and CDR2 are SQVTM and ANQGSEA. The CDR3 contains 13 residues. The CDR3 sequence: CSVGEGNQETQYF. The CDR3 nucleotides read TGCAGCGTTGGTGAAGGGAACCAAGAGACCCAGTACTTC.

The gene calls are TRBV12-3 or TRBV12-4 and TRBJ1-2, with 11 bases fitting TRBD1. After removal of 5 bases from V and 8 bases from J, the junction contained 10 bases not matched to a gene. This CDR3 has 15 amino acids. The CDR3 region has the DNA TGTGCCAGCAGTAGCGGACAGGGGGCACCGGGGGGCTACACCTTC. Its translation is CASSSGQGAPGGYTF.

The chain is built from TRBV5-1 and TRBJ2-7; D unclear. V shed 0 bases and J shed 6 bases, with 13 bases lying between them. The CDR3 is 14 residues long. The germline V gene encodes CDR1 SGHRS and CDR2 YFSETQ. The CDR3 DNA is TGCGCCAGCAGCTTGGCAAGCCTAGGAAGCGAGCAGTACTTC. Translation gives CASSLASLGSEQYF.

The gene calls are TRBV2 and TRBJ2-7; the D gene is possibly TRBD1 (6 bases). The CDR3 contains 14 residues. V was shortened by 3 bases and J by 2 bases, with 11 bases between the two germline ends. The V gene's germline CDR1 is SNHLY and CDR2 FYNNEI. The CDR3 sequence is CASSDGQPPYEQYF. CDR3 coding DNA: TGTGCCAGCAGTGATGGACAGCCTCCCTACGAGCAGTACTTC.